These 14 T cell receptor beta chains were all obtained from the same sample, sequenced in a study of OX40 agonist ivuxolimab in advanced cancers. Produced via immunoSEQ multiplex PCR; TCRdb's table is partial and in-frame only. The profile shows about 76,000 clones, around 84% of them singletons. Specimen: CD4+ or CD8+ T cells sorted from blood, collected in a trial of the OX40 agonist ivuxolimab. These receptor sequences come from an adult with an advanced solid tumor such as melanoma, head and neck, liver or kidney cancer.

The chain employs TRBV7-3 and TRBJ1-1, with TRBD1 matching 8 bases. Germline values: CDR1 SGHTA, CDR2 FQGTGA. CDR3 length: 14 residues. J lost 2 bases, V lost 3 bases, and 2 bases had no gene match. This chain's CDR3 is CASSLTGDNTEAFF. For the CDR3, the DNA is TGTGCCAGCAGCTTGACAGGGGACAACACTGAAGCTTTCTTT.

The sample holds one count of this clone. The rearrangement joins TRBV7-3 to TRBJ2-3; TRBD2 might be the D (5 bases). The CDR3 extends over 15 amino acids. The V gene's germline CDR1 is SGHTA and CDR2 FQGTGA. Between the trimmed V and J ends, which lost 6 bases and 9 bases, there was a span of 22 bases. CDR3 loop: CASSFTSGPSGTQYF. In DNA form, the CDR3 reads TGTGCCAGCAGTTTCACCTCGGGCCCCAGCGGCACGCAGTATTTT.

V gene TRBV4-2 combines with J gene TRBJ2-3, with D maybe TRBD2 (5 bases). The CDR3 is 15 residues long. Germline V lookup: CDR1 LGHNA, CDR2 YNFKEQ. The V end lost 0 bases, the J end lost 4 bases, and 11 bases lay between the germline ends. The CDR3 here is CASSQDRGGPDTQYF. In DNA form, the CDR3 reads TGTGCCAGCAGCCAAGATCGGGGTGGCCCAGATACGCAGTATTTT.

The CDR3 region is CASSSGQSSGNTIYF. The CDR3 DNA sequence: TGTGCCAGCAGCTCCGGACAGAGCTCTGGAAACACCATATATTTT. J is TRBJ1-3 and V is TRBV7-2; tentative D call: TRBD1 (6 bases). The CDR3 extends over 15 amino acids. Trimming removed 4 bases at V and 0 bases at J, with 10 bases between. Germline CDR1 is SGHTA and CDR2 is FQGNSA.

The chain uses TRBV19 and TRBJ1-1; 12 nucleotides match TRBD1. The J segment lost 1 base and the V segment lost 6 bases, leaving 9 bases of the junction unmatched. The CDR3 loop spans 17 amino acids. The germline V gene has CDR1 LNHDA and CDR2 SQIVND (reference sequence). The CDR3 coding sequence is TGTGCCAGTAGCCCCTCGGGACAGGGGGCCCCGAACACTGAAGCTTTCTTT. This sequence encodes CASSPSGQGAPNTEAFF.

This clone was detected only a few times. The V gene is TRBV5-4, the J gene TRBJ2-3; the D gene is possibly TRBD2 (5 bases). Germline lookup yields CDR1 SGHNT and CDR2 YYREEE (reference sequence). Trimming removed 4 bases at V and 2 bases at J, with 11 bases between. The CDR3 spans 14 residues. The CDR3 bases are TGTGCCAGCAGCCGGACGGGGATCACAGATACGCAGTATTTT. As protein: CASSRTGITDTQYF.

V and J are TRBV7-9 and TRBJ1-4, with a weak D call TRBD1 (5 bases). Germline values: CDR1 SEHNR, CDR2 FQNEAQ (reference sequence). Trimming took off 5 bases at V and 8 bases at J, with 15 bases between the two ends. This CDR3 is built from 14 residues. The chain's CDR3 is CASSNGGTVEKLFF. Written as DNA, the CDR3 is TGTGCCAGCAGCAACGGGGGTACCGTGGAAAAACTGTTTTTT. Supplemented by reference TRBV7-9 and TRBJ1-4, the full variable domain reads DTGVSQNPRHKITKRGQNVTFRCDPISEHNRLYWYRQTLGQGPEFLTYFQNEAQLEKSRLLSDRFSAERPKGSFSTLEIQRTEQGDSAMYLCASSNGGTVEKLFFGSGTQLSVL.

This chain links TRBV18 with TRBJ2-1; no reliable D call. There are 12 residues in the CDR3. The V end lost 2 bases, the J end lost 8 bases, and 7 bases lay between the germline ends. CDR1 is KGHSH and CDR2 is LQKENI in the germline V gene. CDR3 loop: CASSPSTDEQFF. CDR3 bases: TGTGCCAGCTCACCATCAACAGATGAGCAGTTCTTC. Supplemented by reference TRBV18 and TRBJ2-1, the full variable domain reads NAGVMQNPRHLVRRRGQEARLRCSPMKGHSHVYWYRQLPEEGLKFMVYLQKENIIDESGMPKERFSAEFPKEGPSILRIQQVVRGDSAAYFCASSPSTDEQFFGPGTRLTVL.

The V call is TRBV27, the J call TRBJ1-4, with 7 bases that match TRBD1. This CDR3 has 15 residues. Germline V lookup: CDR1 MNHEY, CDR2 SMNVEV (reference sequence). V was pared by 6 bases and J by 8 bases, with 12 bases of the junction left unmatched. The CDR3 DNA follows: TGTGCCAGCAGCCTCTTCGGGGACAGAAAAGAAAAACTGTTTTTT. This encodes CASSLFGDRKEKLFF.

The V gene is TRBV19, the J gene TRBJ1-2; 8 nucleotides align to TRBD1. Germline V lookup: CDR1 LNHDA, CDR2 SQIVND (reference sequence). The CDR3 sequence is 14 residues long. The V gene end was trimmed by 5 bases and the J gene end by 1 base; junction bases not matched to a gene: 3. The CDR3 DNA follows: TGTGCCAGTAGTGGACAGGGTCTTAACTATGGCTACACCTTC. It encodes CASSGQGLNYGYTF.

The chain combines TRBV5-1 with TRBJ2-5; the match to TRBD1 covers 10 bases. This CDR3 spans 13 amino acids. J was trimmed by 5 bases and V by 3 bases; bases with no gene match: 1. Germline V gene sequence: CDR1 SGHRS, CDR2 YFSETQ. The CDR3: CASSSGQGETQYF. For the CDR3, the DNA is TGCGCCAGCAGCTCGGGACAGGGGGAGACCCAGTACTTC.

The chain recombines TRBV5-1 with TRBJ1-3, with TRBD1 as a possible D gene (6 bases). The CDR3 totals 17 residues. Trimming removed 4 bases from V and 4 bases from J, with 21 bases in between. The germline V gene has CDR1 SGHRS and CDR2 YFSETQ. The CDR3 sequence is CASSPEGGAPLGNTIYF. The CDR3 region has the DNA TGCGCCAGCAGCCCGGAGGGGGGGGCGCCGTTAGGAAACACCATATATTTT. The full variable domain, rest sourced from reference TRBV5-1 and TRBJ1-3, is KAGVTQTPRYLIKTRGQQVTLSCSPISGHRSVSWYQQTPGQGLQFLFEYFSETQRNKGNFPGRFSGRQFSNSRSEMNVSTLELGDSALYLCASSPEGGAPLGNTIYFGEGSWLTVV.

This chain links TRBV5-4 with TRBJ1-4; tentative D call: TRBD1 (5 bases). CDR1 and CDR2 from the germline V gene are SGHNT and YYREEE (reference sequence). Deletions cut 4 bases from V and 3 bases from J, with 13 bases between. The CDR3 totals 15 residues. In DNA form, the CDR3 reads TGTGCCAGCAGCCTGGACGGGGCAGCTAATGAAAAACTGTTTTTT. As protein: CASSLDGAANEKLFF. Full variable domain (rest looked up from reference TRBV5-4 and TRBJ1-4): ETGVTQSPTHLIKTRGQQVTLRCSSQSGHNTVSWYQQALGQGPQFIFQYYREEENGRGNFPPRFSGLQFPNYSSELNVNALELDDSALYLCASSLDGAANEKLFFGSGTQLSVL.

V gene TRBV7-2 combines with J gene TRBJ1-2; no definite D call. Trimming removed 5 bases from V and 0 bases from J, with 13 bases in between. The CDR3 length is 15 residues. CDR1 and CDR2 from the germline V gene are SGHTA and FQGNSA. This chain's CDR3 is CASSPRDSANYGYTF. The CDR3 nucleotides read TGTGCCAGCAGCCCCCGGGATTCAGCTAACTATGGCTACACCTTC.